This T cell receptor beta chain was sequenced for a study of cytomegalovirus exposure and HLA in healthy donors. Both 60 Vbeta primers and 13 Jbeta primers went into the PCR. Profiling relied on immunoSEQ multiplex PCR, and the TCRdb table lists in-frame clones only, not all of them. Altogether about 170,000 clones are present, about 78% being singletons, with the ten largest covering roughly 13%. A word on this clone: Its antigen is not known.

This CDR3 is 16 amino acids long. The germline V gene has CDR1 LNHDA and CDR2 SQIVND (reference sequence). Between the trimmed V and J ends, which lost 3 bases and 2 bases, there was a span of 14 bases. Study observations and caveats: Earlier findings revealed that most TCR beta V segments proved productive either about 87% or about 30% of the time. Most TCR sequences proved rare, with some public TCRs found in many donors. Later work found that TCR association rates differed between HLA loci; DRB1 had the most and HLA-C the fewest.

The TCR sequence derives from a woman aged 45-60 years in good health and CMV-seropositive. Specimen: PBMCs. V and J are TRBV19 and TRBJ2-1; D might be TRBD2 (6 bases). CDR3: CASSIVGGGAYNEQFF. The CDR3 DNA follows: TGTGCCAGTAGTATCGTCGGAGGAGGGGCCTACAATGAGCAGTTCTTC. Drawing the rest from reference TRBV19 and TRBJ2-1, the complete variable domain is DGGITQSPKYLFRKEGQNVTLSCEQNLNHDAMYWYRQDPGQGLRLIYYSQIVNDFQKGDIAEGYSVSREKKESFPLTVTSAQKNPTAFYLCASSIVGGGAYNEQFFGPGTRLTVL.